This TCR beta chain was captured by sequencing in a study of early T cells in non-severe SARS-CoV-2 infection. Each cDNA molecule carried a unique molecular identifier. TCRdb processed the 5' RACE reads anew with MiXCR; each CDR3 protein has one entry. The sample contains some 66,000 distinct CDR3 sequences, roughly 10% of which appear only once. The CDR3 spans 15 residues. The germline gives CDR1 LNHDA, CDR2 SQIVND (reference sequence). Trimming took off 6 bases at V and 3 bases at J, with 15 bases between the two ends. Input material: whole blood. V and J are TRBV19 and TRBJ1-5; possibly TRBD1 for D (6 bases). The receptor's source is an adult who was a healthcare worker with PCR-confirmed SARS-CoV-2 infection or an uninfected control (not recorded which). In nucleotides, the CDR3 is TGTGCCAGTAGCCAGACGGACAGCTACAATCAGCCCCAGCATTTT. This sequence encodes CASSQTDSYNQPQHF.